The 21 T cell receptor beta chains reported below all come from one sample, sequenced in a study of T-cell reconstitution after alpha-beta-depleted transplantation in children. Unique molecular identifiers featured in how the TCRbeta library was prepared. Each CDR3 protein is one row after TCRdb ran MiXCR on the PCR reads. Of about 340,000 distinct CDR3 sequences in the sample, 10% are singletons; the top ten hold under 3%. The sequencing here drew on PBMCs from the stem cell graft donor, taken from the stem cell graft. The origin of the receptors is a human donor who donated a stem cell graft to a child with acute lymphoblastic leukemia.

The chain joins TRBV7-3 to TRBJ2-2; weak D call: TRBD2 (5 bases). The CDR3 is 15 residues long. Trimming removed 1 base from V and 4 bases from J, with 10 bases in between. Germline values: CDR1 SGHTA, CDR2 FQGTGA. The CDR3 reads CASSLIGVTTGELFF. The CDR3 nucleotides are TGTGCCAGCAGCTTAATCGGGGTCACCACCGGGGAGCTGTTTTTT.

J is TRBJ1-4 and V is TRBV4-1; D uncertain. Between the trimmed V and J ends, which lost 5 bases and 2 bases, there was a span of 12 bases. CDR1 MGHRA and CDR2 YSYEKL come from the germline V gene. The CDR3 length is 15 residues. The CDR3 spells CASSGPGRTNEKLFF. DNA for the CDR3: TGCGCCAGCAGCGGGCCGGGAAGGACTAATGAAAAACTGTTTTTT.

The J gene is TRBJ2-1, the V gene TRBV5-1; D may be TRBD1 (5 bases). Trimming cost V 4 bases and J 12 bases, with 14 bases left between them. The CDR3 contains 12 residues. Germline CDR1 SGHRS, CDR2 YFSETQ. In nucleotides, the CDR3 is TGCGCCAGCAGCGAAACAGGTATACTGCAGTTCTTC. This encodes CASSETGILQFF.

The gene calls are TRBV4-2 and TRBJ2-1; 12 nucleotides agree with TRBD2. Germline loops: CDR1 LGHNA, CDR2 YNFKEQ. This CDR3 comprises 17 residues. V dropped 1 base and J dropped 0; count of bases not matched to a gene: 1. The CDR3 sequence is CASSQGTSGASYNEQFF. The CDR3 DNA follows: TGTGCCAGCAGCCAAGGGACTAGCGGGGCCTCCTACAATGAGCAGTTCTTC.

This clonotype was seen a handful of times. An end of the junction does not agree with germline; a read error may underlie this. Here the CDR3 reads CASRLDGGPRREQFF. CDR3 DNA: TGCGCCAGCAGATTGGACGGGGGACCCCGTAGGGAGCAGTTCTTC. This chain joins TRBV5-1 and TRBJ2-1, with D perhaps TRBD2 (6 bases). The CDR3 has 15 amino acids. CDR1 and CDR2 from the germline V gene are SGHRS and YFSETQ.

The chain employs TRBV5-1 and TRBJ2-3; D perhaps matches TRBD1 (5 bases). V lost 9 bases, J lost 0 bases, and 20 bases lay in between. The CDR3 contains 16 residues. Germline lookup yields CDR1 SGHRS and CDR2 YFSETQ. DNA for the CDR3: TGCGCCACTATTTTTGGGGCTCCCCCGAGCACAGATACGCAGTATTTT. Translating it yields CATIFGAPPSTDTQYF.

This clonotype was detected only a few times. The rearrangement joins TRBV4-3 to TRBJ2-1; D is undetermined. Trimming shortened V by 0 bases and J by 4 bases, and 16 bases separated the two germline ends. This CDR3 is built from 17 residues. Looked up from germline, CDR1 is LGHNA and CDR2 is YSLEER. In DNA form, the CDR3 reads TGCGCCAGCAGCCAAGAACTTACCCAATTCCCTTACAATGAGCAGTTCTTC. This codes for CASSQELTQFPYNEQFF.

This clonotype was recorded a few times. The J gene is TRBJ2-1, the V gene TRBV20-1; possible D gene TRBD2, 7 bases. Germline values: CDR1 DFQATT, CDR2 SNEGSKA (reference sequence). The CDR3 sequence is 14 residues long. With 0 bases removed from V and 15 bases from J, the gap between germline ends came to 21 bases. In DNA, the CDR3 is TGCAGTGCTAGAGATTCCGCCGGGGGGCTGGGTCCGTTCTTC. Protein sequence: CSARDSAGGLGPFF.

This clonotype showed up just a few times. CDR3 sequence: CASSQAPSHSGNTIYF. In nucleotides, the CDR3 is TGCGCCAGCAGCCAGGCCCCCTCGCACTCTGGAAACACCATATATTTT. The V gene is TRBV5-1, the J gene TRBJ1-3; D is uncertain. This CDR3 region has 16 residues. CDR1 and CDR2 (germline): SGHRS, YFSETQ. The V gene lost 4 bases and the J gene lost 0 bases, with 14 bases spanning the gap.

This clonotype was counted only a few times. The rearrangement joins TRBV5-1 to TRBJ2-7, with TRBD2 matching over 12 bases. The CDR3 loop spans 16 amino acids. The trim removed 3 bases at V and 5 bases at J, leaving 9 bases unmatched. Germline CDR1 SGHRS, CDR2 YFSETQ. The CDR3 is CASSSRTSGTIDEQYF. The CDR3 region has the DNA TGCGCCAGCAGCTCCCGGACTAGCGGGACCATAGACGAGCAGTACTTC.

The chain joins TRBV12-3 or TRBV12-4 to TRBJ2-7, with 8 bases lining up with TRBD1. Trimming took 2 bases from V and 1 from J; bases not matched to a gene: 4. This CDR3 comprises 15 residues. This CDR3 reads CASSLWGQVSYEQYF. As DNA, the CDR3 is TGTGCCAGCAGTTTATGGGGACAGGTATCCTACGAGCAGTACTTC.

The V gene is TRBV7-2, the J gene TRBJ2-7, with 13 bases that match TRBD2. The junction had 6 bases not matched to a gene; V was cut back by 5 bases and J by 5 bases. The CDR3 sequence is 15 residues long. Germline CDR1 is SGHTA and CDR2 is FQGNSA. Here the CDR3 reads CASSARTSGSNEQYF. In nucleotides, the CDR3 is TGTGCCAGCAGCGCCCGGACTAGCGGGAGCAACGAGCAGTACTTC.

The chain joins TRBV6-5 to TRBJ2-1, with 7 bases matching TRBD2. The germline CDR1 and CDR2 sequences are MNHEY and SVGAGI. This CDR3 is built from 17 residues. The V gene end was trimmed by 4 bases and the J gene end by 0 bases; junction bases not matched to a gene: 9. CDR3 coding DNA: TGTGCCAGCAGTTTTATGTCGGGACTACCCTCCTACAATGAGCAGTTCTTC. Translated, it gives CASSFMSGLPSYNEQFF.

Points on this clonotype: Germline is not matched at one junction end, which may reflect a read error. The V gene is TRBV7-2, the J gene TRBJ2-3; maybe TRBD2 (6 bases). Germline V gene sequence: CDR1 SGHTA, CDR2 FQGNSA. The CDR3 totals 16 residues. The CDR3 bases are TGTGCCAGCAGCGTCACTAGCCGATTACTTTCAGATACGCAGTATTTC. It yields the protein CASSVTSRLLSDTQYF. The full variable domain, rest sourced from reference TRBV7-2 and TRBJ2-3, is GAGVSQSPSNKVTEKGKDVELRCDPISGHTALYWYRQSLGQGLEFLIYFQGNSAPDKSGLPSDRFSAERTGGSVSTLTIQRTQQEDSAVYLCASSVTSRLLSDTQYFGPGTRLTVL.

V gene TRBV7-9 combines with J gene TRBJ2-1; possible D gene TRBD2, 6 bases. V gave up 5 bases and J gave up 9 bases, with 17 bases separating them. CDR3 length equals 14 residues. Germline CDR1 reads SEHNR; CDR2 reads FQNEAQ (reference sequence). The CDR3 region is CASSPPGSGVEQFF. CDR3 coding DNA: TGTGCCAGCAGCCCCCCAGGTTCGGGAGTTGAGCAGTTCTTC.

This clonotype was observed a few times. The CDR3 bases are TGCAGTGCTGCCCTTGTAGGGGATGGCTATGGCTACACCTTC. Its translation: CSAALVGDGYGYTF. The gene calls are TRBV20-1 and TRBJ1-2; tentatively, D is TRBD1 (5 bases). Trimming took 5 bases from V and 4 from J, leaving 17 bases between them. The CDR3 has 14 amino acids. The germline gives CDR1 DFQATT, CDR2 SNEGSKA (reference sequence).

In its sample, this clonotype was seen a few times. The chain couples TRBV5-1 to TRBJ2-1, with D maybe TRBD1 (5 bases). CDR1 is SGHRS and CDR2 is YFSETQ in the germline V gene. V was cut by 4 bases and J by 7 bases, with 15 bases left in between. The CDR3 sequence is 14 residues long. CDR3 amino acids: CASSRGVVRNEQFF. The CDR3 nucleotides read TGCGCCAGCAGCAGGGGTGTCGTTAGGAATGAGCAGTTCTTC.

V gene TRBV18 combines with J gene TRBJ2-1; 8 bases align to TRBD2. Trimming removed 2 bases from V and 6 bases from J; junction bases left unmatched: 9. The germline CDR1 and CDR2 sequences are KGHSH and LQKENI. The CDR3 spans 16 residues. The CDR3 is CASSPVPSGLTNEQFF. The DNA of the CDR3 is TGTGCCAGCTCACCAGTCCCTAGCGGGCTCACCAATGAGCAGTTCTTC.

There are many counts of this clonotype. The gene calls are TRBV29-1 and TRBJ2-5; TRBD1 might be the D (7 bases). V gave up 5 bases and J gave up 9 bases, with 13 bases separating them. The CDR3 loop spans 11 amino acids. Germline V CDR1 and CDR2: SQVTM, ANQGSEA. The CDR3 DNA sequence: TGCAGCGTTCGTACAGGGGAGGCCCAGTACTTC. The encoded protein is CSVRTGEAQYF.

The genes are TRBV20-1 and TRBJ2-7; no reliable D call. This CDR3 is built from 15 residues. Germline values: CDR1 DFQATT, CDR2 SNEGSKA (reference sequence). V dropped 0 bases and J dropped 3 bases, with 15 bases sitting between them. The CDR3 region is CSARDWASPLYEQYF. The CDR3 coding sequence is TGCAGTGCTAGAGACTGGGCGTCCCCCCTCTACGAGCAGTACTTC.

The rearrangement uses TRBV7-9 and TRBJ1-1; 7 nucleotides line up with TRBD1. The CDR3 has 15 residues. After removal of 2 bases from V and 4 bases from J, the junction contained 7 bases not matched to a gene. CDR1 SEHNR and CDR2 FQNEAQ come from the germline V gene (reference sequence). The DNA of the CDR3 is TGTGCCAGCAGCTTAATATCCGCAGGGGGCACTGAAGCTTTCTTT. It yields the protein CASSLISAGGTEAFF.